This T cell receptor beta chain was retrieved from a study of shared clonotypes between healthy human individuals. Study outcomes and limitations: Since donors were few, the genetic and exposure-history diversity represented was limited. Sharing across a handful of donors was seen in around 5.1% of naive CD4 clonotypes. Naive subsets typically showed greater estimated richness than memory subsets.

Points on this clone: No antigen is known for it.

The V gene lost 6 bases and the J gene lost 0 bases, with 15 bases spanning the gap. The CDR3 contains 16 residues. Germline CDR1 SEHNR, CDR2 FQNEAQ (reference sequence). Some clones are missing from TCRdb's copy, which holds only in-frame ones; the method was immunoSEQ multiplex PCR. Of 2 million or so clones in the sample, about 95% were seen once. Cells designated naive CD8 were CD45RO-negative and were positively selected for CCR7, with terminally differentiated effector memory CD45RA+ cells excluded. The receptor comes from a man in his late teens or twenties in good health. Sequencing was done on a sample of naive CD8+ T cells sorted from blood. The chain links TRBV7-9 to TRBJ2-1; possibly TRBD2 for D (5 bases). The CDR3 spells CASRTLAGSSYNEQFF. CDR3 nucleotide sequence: TGTGCCAGCAGGACCCTGGCTGGGAGCTCCTACAATGAGCAGTTCTTC.